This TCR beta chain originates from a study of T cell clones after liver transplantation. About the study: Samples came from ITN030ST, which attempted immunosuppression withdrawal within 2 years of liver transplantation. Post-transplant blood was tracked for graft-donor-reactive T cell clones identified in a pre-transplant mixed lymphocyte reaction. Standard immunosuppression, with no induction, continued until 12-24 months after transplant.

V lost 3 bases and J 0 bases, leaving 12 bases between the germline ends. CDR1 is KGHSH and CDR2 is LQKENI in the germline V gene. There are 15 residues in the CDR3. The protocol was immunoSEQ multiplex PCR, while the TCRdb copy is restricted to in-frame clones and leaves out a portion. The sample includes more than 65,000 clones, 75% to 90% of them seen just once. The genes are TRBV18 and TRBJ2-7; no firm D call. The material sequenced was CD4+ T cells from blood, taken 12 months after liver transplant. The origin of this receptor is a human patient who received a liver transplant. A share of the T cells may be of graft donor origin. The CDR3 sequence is CASSPETVSSYEQYF. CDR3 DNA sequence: TGTGCCAGCTCACCGGAAACGGTGAGCTCCTACGAGCAGTACTTC.